The 31 T cell receptor beta chains reported below all come from one sample, sequenced in a study of breast tumors, draining lymph nodes, adjacent tissues. MiXCR, applied by TCRdb to the multiplex PCR reads, yields one record per CDR3 protein. The sample includes about 25,000 distinct CDR3 sequences, about 24% of them seen just once. Material for sequencing was breast tumor tissue. These receptors all come from a female donor with breast cancer. Some clones in this sample may be carry-over from other donors' samples.

This clonotype came up a few times. The genes are TRBV20-1 and TRBJ2-7, with unresolved D. V gave up 6 bases and J gave up 4 bases, with 16 bases separating them. CDR1 and CDR2 from the germline V gene are DFQATT and SNEGSKA (reference sequence). The CDR3 contains 13 residues. The CDR3 sequence: CSASGSLEYEQYF. CDR3 in DNA: TGCAGTGCCTCCGGGTCATTGGAATACGAGCAGTACTTC.

This clonotype was observed at least ten times. CDR3 protein: CASSLEGATINTGELFF. The CDR3 coding sequence is TGTGCCAGCAGCTTAGAGGGGGCTACAATTAACACCGGGGAGCTGTTTTTT. The J gene is TRBJ2-2, the V gene TRBV7-6; 7 positions agree with TRBD1. The CDR3 spans 17 residues. V dropped 1 base and J dropped 2; count of bases not matched to a gene: 7. Per germline, CDR1 SGHVS and CDR2 FNYEAQ.

In this sample, this clonotype turned up many times. The V gene is TRBV27, the J gene TRBJ2-3; D unclear. V lost 3 bases and J 0 bases, leaving 13 bases between the germline ends. Germline values: CDR1 MNHEY, CDR2 SMNVEV (reference sequence). The CDR3 covers 16 residues. The CDR3 region is CASSLYDQTSTDTQYF. CDR3 in DNA: TGTGCCAGCAGTTTGTATGATCAAACTAGCACAGATACGCAGTATTTT.

The chain combines TRBV27 with TRBJ1-2; 12 bases are a match to TRBD1. The germline V gene has CDR1 MNHEY and CDR2 SMNVEV (reference sequence). Trimming cost V 10 bases and J 7 bases; bases outside gene matches: 10. This CDR3 has 14 amino acids. CDR3 sequence: CATQAGTGGSGYTF. The DNA of the CDR3 is TGTGCCACCCAAGCCGGGACAGGGGGCTCTGGCTACACCTTC.

J is TRBJ2-7 and V is TRBV10-3; TRBD2 matches at 12 bases. Germline CDR1 is ENHRY and CDR2 is SYGVKD. V shed 6 bases, J shed 3 bases, and the junction held 3 bases outside the gene matches. This CDR3 contains 14 residues. The CDR3, as DNA: TGTGCCATCAGCCCGACTAGCGGGAGCTACGAGCAGTACTTC. Amino acids: CAISPTSGSYEQYF.

Notes on this clonotype: A much more abundant neighbour one base away suggests this may be a read error. This chain connects TRBV3-1 to TRBJ2-5; perhaps TRBD2 as D (6 bases). V was cut by 5 bases and J by 6 bases, with 10 bases left in between. The CDR3 is made up of 12 amino acids. Per the germline V gene, CDR1 is LGHDT and CDR2 is YNNKEL (reference sequence). In DNA, the CDR3 is TGTGCCAGCAGCAGACTAGAACAGACCCAGTACTTC. Encoded protein: CASSRLEQTQYF.

The chain links TRBV9 to TRBJ2-2; 14 bases fit TRBD2. V was pared by 3 bases and J by 6 bases, with 7 bases of the junction left unmatched. Germline loops: CDR1 SGDLS, CDR2 YYNGEE. The CDR3 spans 17 residues. DNA of the CDR3: TGTGCCAGCAGCGACCGACTAGCGGGAGGGCCCGCCGGGGAGCTGTTTTTT. As protein: CASSDRLAGGPAGELFF.

By share of the sample, this clonotype is medium-sized (0.01 to 0.1%). The J gene is TRBJ2-3, the V gene TRBV20-1; D is unclear. V shed 5 bases and J shed 7 bases, with 16 bases lying between them. Germline V lookup: CDR1 DFQATT, CDR2 SNEGSKA (reference sequence). The CDR3 length is 13 residues. The CDR3 sequence is CSAAVAALNTQYF. The CDR3 nucleotides read TGCAGTGCTGCAGTCGCCGCGCTAAATACGCAGTATTTT.

This chain joins TRBV7-9 and TRBJ1-1; perhaps TRBD1 as D (5 bases). Germline V CDR1 and CDR2: SEHNR, FQNEAQ (reference sequence). V was shortened by 0 bases and J by 7 bases, with 9 bases between the two germline ends. This CDR3 has 13 residues. In DNA form, the CDR3 reads TGTGCCAGCAGCTTAGCGGGGGGTATTGAAGCTTTCTTT. Translated, it gives CASSLAGGIEAFF.

The chain has TRBV20-1 and TRBJ2-3, with no clear D. The CDR3 is made up of 14 amino acids. From germline, CDR1 is DFQATT and CDR2 SNEGSKA (reference sequence). V lost 3 bases and J 2 bases, leaving 12 bases between the germline ends. CDR3 loop: CSARIGRLTDTQYF. The CDR3 region has the DNA TGCAGTGCTAGGATAGGGCGACTCACAGATACGCAGTATTTT.

The chain has TRBV20-1 and TRBJ2-5, with TRBD1 matching over 9 bases. Germline V gives CDR1 DFQATT, CDR2 SNEGSKA (reference sequence). This CDR3 spans 16 amino acids. Trimming took 2 bases from V and 4 from J; bases not matched to a gene: 11. CDR3 protein: CSARPMGTGLRETQYF. The CDR3, as DNA: TGCAGTGCTAGACCCATGGGGACAGGGTTGAGAGAGACCCAGTACTTC.

At least ten counts were recorded for this clonotype. CDR3 sequence reads: CASSFDNQGTYNEQFF. The DNA of the CDR3 is TGTGCCAGCAGTTTTGACAACCAAGGGACCTACAATGAGCAGTTCTTC. The J gene is TRBJ2-1, the V gene TRBV6-5, with no clear D. Between the trimmed V and J ends, which lost 4 bases and 2 bases, there was a span of 15 bases. CDR3 size: 16 residues. CDR1 MNHEY and CDR2 SVGAGI come from the germline V gene.

This clonotype is categorized as medium-sized (0.01 to 0.1%). The chain links TRBV6-5 to TRBJ1-6; 11 nucleotides agree with TRBD1. The length of the CDR3 is 15 residues. Germline CDR1 is MNHEY and CDR2 is SVGAGI. The trim removed 5 bases at V and 8 bases at J, leaving 5 bases unmatched. The CDR3 coding sequence is TGTGCCAGCAGTAGTAGGGACAGGGGGGATTCACCCCTCCACTTT. Its protein is CASSSRDRGDSPLHF.

This clonotype showed up many times. The rearrangement uses TRBV9 and TRBJ2-5; 9 positions match TRBD2. Germline CDR1 reads SGDLS; CDR2 reads YYNGEE. V lost 3 bases and J lost 7; bases outside the gene matches: 16. The CDR3 covers 17 residues. The CDR3 DNA reads as TGTGCCAGCAGCGGACCCCCCGGTGGTGCGGGAGGGGGGACCCAGTACTTC. Translating gives CASSGPPGGAGGGTQYF.

Worth noting for this clonotype: At one end the junction does not follow the germline gene, possibly because of a read error. V gene TRBV20-1 combines with J gene TRBJ2-2, with 12 bases fitting TRBD2. Germline V gene lookup returns CDR1 DFQATT and CDR2 SNEGSKA (reference sequence). There are 13 residues in the CDR3. CDR3 amino acids: CGASGRETGELFF. The CDR3 DNA is TGCGGTGCTAGCGGGAGGGAGACCGGGGAGCTGTTCTTT.

In its sample, this clonotype was seen many times. The chain uses TRBV6-1 and TRBJ2-7; D call uncertain. V was shortened by 3 bases and J by 10 bases, with 19 bases between the two germline ends. CDR1 is MNHNS and CDR2 is SASEGT in the germline V gene. The CDR3 spans 14 residues. Here the CDR3 DNA reads TGTGCCAGCAGTGAGGGTCTCCTACGAGATTTTCAGTACTTC. This translates into CASSEGLLRDFQYF.

This clonotype is judged medium-sized. The chain uses TRBV25-1 and TRBJ2-7; D is unresolved. The germline V gene has CDR1 MGHDK and CDR2 SYGVNS. This CDR3 spans 15 amino acids. The V gene lost 3 bases and the J gene lost 2 bases, with 14 bases spanning the gap. CDR3 sequence (DNA): TGTGCCAGCAGTGACTCGGGCAGCCGACCCTACGAGCAGTACTTC. Its protein product is CASSDSGSRPYEQYF.

In its sample, this clonotype was seen many times. The CDR3 region is CASSLDLGKNIQYF. CDR3 nucleotides: TGTGCCAGCTCCTTGGACCTGGGCAAAAACATTCAGTACTTC. The V call is TRBV6-1, the J call TRBJ2-4; no firm D call. The CDR3 is 14 residues long. Trimming took off 8 bases at V and 3 bases at J, with 14 bases between the two ends. Per germline, CDR1 MNHNS and CDR2 SASEGT.

This chain joins TRBV14 and TRBJ2-1; TRBD1 aligns across 7 bases. Germline V gene data show CDR1 as SGHDN and CDR2 as FVKESK. V trimming: 4 bases; J trimming: 6 bases; junction bases outside the gene matches: 18. The CDR3 has 18 amino acids. In DNA form, the CDR3 reads TGTGCCAGCAGCCGATTTCCCCCCCCCCCACAGGGGTGCAATGAGCAGTTCTTC. Translation gives CASSRFPPPPQGCNEQFF.

The table lists this clonotype with many counts. This chain links TRBV20-1 with TRBJ2-2, with TRBD2 matching 12 bases. The V segment lost 6 bases and the J segment 5 bases; nucleotides outside the gene matches: 13. Germline loops: CDR1 DFQATT, CDR2 SNEGSKA (reference sequence). This CDR3 region has 17 residues. The CDR3 DNA follows: TGCAGTGCCCGCAGACTAGCGGGAGATGGTTTAACCGGGGAGCTGTTTTTT. Translated: CSARRLAGDGLTGELFF.

This clonotype showed up many times. The chain has TRBV25-1 and TRBJ2-7; weak D call: TRBD2 (6 bases). CDR1 MGHDK and CDR2 SYGVNS come from the germline V gene. Trimming left V 6 bases short and J 4 bases short, with 19 bases between. CDR3 length: 15 amino acids. CDR3 amino acids: CASSETGRQKYEQYF. The CDR3 nucleotides read TGTGCCAGCAGCGAAACCGGGAGACAAAAATACGAGCAGTACTTC.

This clonotype was observed many times. This chain joins TRBV2 and TRBJ2-1; 7 positions agree with TRBD1. The length of the CDR3 is 14 residues. Germline values: CDR1 SNHLY, CDR2 FYNNEI. Unmatched junction bases numbered 10, after V lost 8 bases and J lost 6 bases. The CDR3 loop reads CASAGTVSVNEQFF. Written as DNA, the CDR3 is TGTGCCAGCGCCGGGACAGTGAGTGTCAATGAGCAGTTCTTC.

This clonotype was seen ten or more times. CDR3 amino acids: CSAGTGGAGANVLTF. CDR3 in DNA: TGCAGTGCCGGGACAGGGGGCGCTGGGGCCAACGTCCTGACTTTC. This chain links TRBV20-1 with TRBJ2-6, with TRBD1 matching 12 bases. Germline V gene lookup returns CDR1 DFQATT and CDR2 SNEGSKA (reference sequence). V shed 6 bases and J 2 bases; nucleotides not matched to a gene: 2. This CDR3 comprises 15 residues.

This clonotype occurred many times. V gene TRBV7-9 combines with J gene TRBJ2-7, with D maybe TRBD2 (5 bases). With 1 base removed from V and 6 bases from J, the gap between germline ends came to 10 bases. Germline values: CDR1 SEHNR, CDR2 FQNEAQ (reference sequence). There are 13 residues in the CDR3. In nucleotides, the CDR3 is TGTGCCAGCAGCTTAGTTCGAGGAGGCGAGCAGTACTTC. Encoded protein: CASSLVRGGEQYF.

This clonotype was found many times. The J gene is TRBJ1-2, the V gene TRBV28, with D uncertain. This CDR3 is 11 amino acids long. The germline V gene encodes CDR1 MDHEN and CDR2 SYDVKM. Trimming left V 6 bases short and J 3 bases short, with 5 bases between. CDR3 DNA: TGTGCCAGCAGCCCCGACTATGGCTACACCTTC. Translation gives CASSPDYGYTF.

This clonotype was recorded many times. The V and J genes are TRBV11-2 and TRBJ2-7; TRBD2 aligns across 12 bases. Germline CDR1 reads SGHAT; CDR2 reads FQNNGV. The CDR3 has 16 residues. J gave up 5 bases and V 1 base, and 6 bases lay outside the gene matches. In DNA form, the CDR3 reads TGTGCCAGCAGCTTAGTGACGGGACTAGCGGGTGACGAGCAGTACTTC. It yields the protein CASSLVTGLAGDEQYF.

This clonotype has at least ten counts. V usage is TRBV19 and J usage is TRBJ2-5; tentative D call: TRBD2 (6 bases). Trimming pared 5 bases from V and 3 bases from J, leaving 13 bases between. Germline CDR1 LNHDA, CDR2 SQIVND (reference sequence). The CDR3 consists of 14 residues. CDR3: CASSPLGLEETQYF. The CDR3 DNA follows: TGTGCCAGTAGTCCTCTGGGACTTGAAGAGACCCAGTACTTC.

This clonotype was recorded many times. The chain recombines TRBV20-1 with TRBJ2-7, with a weak D call TRBD2 (5 bases). Per germline, CDR1 DFQATT and CDR2 SNEGSKA (reference sequence). Trimming left V 3 bases short and J 1 base short, with 13 bases between. The CDR3 has 14 amino acids. Here the CDR3 DNA reads TGCAGTGCTAGGACGGGGTCCCTATCCTACGAGCAGTACTTC. Translated: CSARTGSLSYEQYF.

This clonotype qualifies as medium-sized (0.01 to 0.1%). The chain couples TRBV6-6 to TRBJ2-7; D is ambiguous. CDR3 size: 14 residues. V lost 3 bases, J lost 3 bases, and 12 bases lay in between. CDR1 and CDR2 (germline): MNHNY, SVGAGI (reference sequence). As DNA, the CDR3 is TGTGCCAGCAGTTATGCCACTATCAACTACGAGCAGTACTTC. The encoded protein is CASSYATINYEQYF.

A remark on this clonotype: A much larger clone lies a single base off, so this may be a read error. The V and J genes are TRBV11-3 and TRBJ2-3; possibly TRBD1 or TRBD2 for D (6 bases each). CDR3 length equals 17 residues. Trimming left V 5 bases short and J 4 bases short, with 22 bases between. CDR1 and CDR2 from the germline V gene are SGHNT and YENEEA. For the CDR3, the DNA is TGTGCCAGCAGCCCCGAGGGGGGATCGGGAAGCGCAGATACGCAGTATTTT. As protein: CASSPEGGSGSADTQYF.

This clonotype was picked up many times. The V gene is TRBV11-3, the J gene TRBJ2-3; 8 nucleotides match TRBD2. CDR3 length equals 20 residues. The germline V gene has CDR1 SGHNT and CDR2 YENEEA. With V trimmed by 4 bases and J by 6 bases, 24 bases remained unmatched. CDR3 sequence: CASSSPGGTLTSGRVDTQYF. Here the CDR3 DNA reads TGTGCCAGCAGCTCCCCGGGGGGGACCTTGACTAGTGGGAGAGTGGATACGCAGTATTTT. The full variable domain, rest sourced from reference TRBV11-3 and TRBJ2-3, is EAGVVQSPRYKIIEKKQPVAFWCNPISGHNTLYWYLQNLGQGPELLIRYENEEAVDDSQLPKDRFSAERLKGVDSTLKIQPAELGDSAVYLCASSSPGGTLTSGRVDTQYFGPGTRLTVL.